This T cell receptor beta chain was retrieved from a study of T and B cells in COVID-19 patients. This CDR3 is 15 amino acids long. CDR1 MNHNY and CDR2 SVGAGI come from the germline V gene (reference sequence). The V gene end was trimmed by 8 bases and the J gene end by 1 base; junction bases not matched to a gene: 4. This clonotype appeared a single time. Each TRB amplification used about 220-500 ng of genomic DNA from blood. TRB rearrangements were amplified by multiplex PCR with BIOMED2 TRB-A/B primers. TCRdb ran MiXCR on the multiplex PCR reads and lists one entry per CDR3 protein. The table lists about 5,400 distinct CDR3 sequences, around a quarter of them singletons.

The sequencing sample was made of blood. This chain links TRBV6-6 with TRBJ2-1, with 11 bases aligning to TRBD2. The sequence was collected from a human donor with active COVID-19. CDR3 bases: TGTGCCAGCGGGACTAGCGGAGCATCCTACAATGAGCAGTTCTTC. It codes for CASGTSGASYNEQFF.